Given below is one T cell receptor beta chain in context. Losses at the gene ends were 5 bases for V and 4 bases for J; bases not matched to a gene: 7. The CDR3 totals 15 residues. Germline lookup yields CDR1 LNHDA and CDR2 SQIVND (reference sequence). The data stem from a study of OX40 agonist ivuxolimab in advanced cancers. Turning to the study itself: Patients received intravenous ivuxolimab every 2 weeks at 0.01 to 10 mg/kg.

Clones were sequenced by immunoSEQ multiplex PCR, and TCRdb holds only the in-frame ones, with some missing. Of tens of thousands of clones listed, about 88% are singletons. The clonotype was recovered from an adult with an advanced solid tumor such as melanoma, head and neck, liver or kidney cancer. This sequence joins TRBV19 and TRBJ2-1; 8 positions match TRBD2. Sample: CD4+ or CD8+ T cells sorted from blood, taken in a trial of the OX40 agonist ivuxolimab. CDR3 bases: TGTGCCAGTAGTGCAGGGACTAGTGCATACAATGAGCAGTTCTTC. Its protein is CASSAGTSAYNEQFF.